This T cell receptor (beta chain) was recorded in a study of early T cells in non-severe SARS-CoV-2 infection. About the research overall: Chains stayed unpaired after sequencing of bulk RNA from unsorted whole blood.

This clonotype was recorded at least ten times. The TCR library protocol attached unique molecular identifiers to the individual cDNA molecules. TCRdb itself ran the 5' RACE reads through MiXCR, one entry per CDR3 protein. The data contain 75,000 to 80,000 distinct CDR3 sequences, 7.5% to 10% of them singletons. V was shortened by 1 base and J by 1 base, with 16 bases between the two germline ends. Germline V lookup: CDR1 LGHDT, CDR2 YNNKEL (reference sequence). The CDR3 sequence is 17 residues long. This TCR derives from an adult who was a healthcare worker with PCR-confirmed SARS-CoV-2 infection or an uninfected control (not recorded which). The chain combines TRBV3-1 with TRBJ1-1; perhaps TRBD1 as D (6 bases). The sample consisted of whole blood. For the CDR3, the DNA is TGTGCCAGCAGCCAAGGAATGACAGGTTCCCAGAACACTGAAGCTTTCTTT. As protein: CASSQGMTGSQNTEAFF.